What follows are 21 T cell receptor beta chains derived from one specimen sequenced in a study of T-cell reconstitution after alpha-beta-depleted transplantation in children. TCRbeta library construction was performed incorporating unique molecular identifiers. TCRdb itself ran the PCR reads through MiXCR, one entry per CDR3 protein. The sample lists about a million distinct CDR3 sequences; 25% to 35% were seen once. Sequencing was performed on PBMCs, mostly from graft donor cells, taken 360 days after TCRalphabeta/CD19-depleted stem cell transplant. These TCRs come from a boy younger than two who had a stem cell transplant for SCID, so the T cells may come from the graft donor.

This chain uses TRBV7-9 with TRBJ2-5, with D perhaps given as TRBD1 or TRBD2 (6 bases each). Germline assignment: CDR1 SEHNR and CDR2 FQNEAQ (reference sequence). V lost 1 base to trimming and J lost 4 bases, with 13 bases between them. The CDR3 contains 15 residues. The CDR3 reads CASSLDGGPLETQYF. DNA of the CDR3: TGTGCCAGCAGCTTAGATGGGGGGCCGCTAGAGACCCAGTACTTC.

This clonotype was counted a few times. The V call is TRBV10-3, the J call TRBJ2-1, with a possible D match to TRBD1 (6 bases). Germline loops: CDR1 ENHRY, CDR2 SYGVKD. The CDR3 is 15 amino acids. V was cut by 0 bases and J by 5 bases, with 11 bases left in between. The CDR3 DNA follows: TGTGCCATCAGTGAGTCCAAGCCAGGGGACAATGAGCAGTTCTTC. It specifies CAISESKPGDNEQFF.

The chain joins TRBV6-2 or TRBV6-3 to TRBJ2-7; 12 nucleotides line up with TRBD1. This CDR3 region has 15 residues. The germline CDR1 and CDR2 sequences are MNHEY and SVGEGT. With 6 bases clipped from V and 6 bases from J, the junction kept 9 bases outside the gene matches. This CDR3 reads CASSGRGTGGGEQYF. CDR3 nucleotides: TGTGCCAGCAGCGGAAGGGGGACAGGGGGCGGCGAGCAGTACTTC.

The V call is TRBV12-3 or TRBV12-4, the J call TRBJ2-3; D is ambiguous. This CDR3 is built from 14 residues. Trimming cost V 3 bases and J 5 bases, with 12 bases left between them. Here the CDR3 DNA reads TGTGCCAGCAGTTTTGACGGGCCGGGAGATACGCAGTATTTT. Protein sequence: CASSFDGPGDTQYF.

This clonotype was seen more than once but under ten times. The V call is TRBV12-3 or TRBV12-4, the J call TRBJ2-5; 7 bases map to TRBD2. J was trimmed by 2 bases and V by 5 bases; bases with no gene match: 17. The CDR3 has 18 residues. CDR3 in amino acids: CASSPTYRGLPLQETQYF. CDR3 in DNA: TGTGCCAGCAGTCCCACATATAGGGGACTACCGCTTCAAGAGACCCAGTACTTC.

The chain has TRBV5-1 and TRBJ2-3; D perhaps matches TRBD2 (6 bases). Germline CDR1 reads SGHRS; CDR2 reads YFSETQ. Trimming took off 3 bases at V and 1 base at J, with 12 bases between the two ends. The CDR3 contains 15 residues. CDR3 loop: CASSYGREGTDTQYF. The CDR3 DNA sequence: TGCGCCAGCAGCTACGGGAGAGAGGGCACAGATACGCAGTATTTT.

The chain joins TRBV18 to TRBJ1-1; TRBD1 aligns across 12 bases. CDR1 and CDR2 (germline): KGHSH, LQKENI. CDR3 size: 15 residues. The V gene end was trimmed by 3 bases and the J gene end by 4 bases; junction bases not matched to a gene: 3. The CDR3 DNA sequence: TGTGCCAGCTCACCGGGACAGGGGGCAGGCACTGAAGCTTTCTTT. Amino acid sequence: CASSPGQGAGTEAFF.

This clonotype has only a few counts. The chain joins TRBV6-1 to TRBJ1-2; the D is unclear. This CDR3 contains 13 residues. The germline V gene has CDR1 MNHNS and CDR2 SASEGT. The V gene lost 7 bases and the J gene lost 4 bases, with 13 bases spanning the gap. The CDR3 reads CASKLGRPYGYTF. For the CDR3, the DNA is TGTGCCAGCAAATTGGGCAGACCCTATGGCTACACCTTC.

The chain joins TRBV14 to TRBJ2-6; 7 nucleotides line up with TRBD1. The CDR3 is made up of 18 amino acids. CDR1 and CDR2 (germline): SGHDN, FVKESK. V lost 0 bases and J lost 0; bases outside the gene matches: 5. The CDR3 DNA sequence: TGTGCCAGCAGCCAAGATCCGGGACAGCCCTCTGGGGCCAACGTCCTGACTTTC. Its protein is CASSQDPGQPSGANVLTF.

This clonotype was picked up a small number of times. V usage is TRBV7-8 and J usage is TRBJ2-6; no firm D call. CDR1 and CDR2 (germline): SGHVS, FQNEAQ. This CDR3 has 13 amino acids. Trimming removed 6 bases at V and 2 bases at J, with 5 bases between. The CDR3 coding sequence is TGTGCCAGCAGTTACCCTGGGGCCAACGTCCTGACTTTC. It yields the protein CASSYPGANVLTF.

The chain couples TRBV7-2 to TRBJ2-7, with 9 bases that match TRBD1. Germline V CDR1 and CDR2: SGHTA, FQGNSA. The V segment lost 4 bases and the J segment 4 bases; nucleotides outside the gene matches: 8. The CDR3 contains 15 residues. CDR3 in amino acids: CASSSRQGVDYEQYF. The CDR3, as DNA: TGTGCCAGCAGCTCCAGACAGGGGGTGGATTACGAGCAGTACTTC.

The V and J genes are TRBV7-6 and TRBJ2-1; TRBD2 matches at 10 bases. Germline loops: CDR1 SGHVS, CDR2 FNYEAQ. Trimming removed 2 bases from V and 6 bases from J; junction bases left unmatched: 4. This CDR3 is built from 15 residues. CDR3 coding DNA: TGTGCCAGCAGCTTATCTAGCGGGGGCCGCAATGAGCAGTTCTTC. It is translated as CASSLSSGGRNEQFF. The complete variable domain, with remaining parts taken from reference TRBV7-6 and TRBJ2-1, reads GAGVSQSPRYKVTKRGQDVALRCDPISGHVSLYWYRQALGQGPEFLTYFNYEAQQDKSGLPNDRFSAERPEGSISTLTIQRTEQRDSAMYRCASSLSSGGRNEQFFGPGTRLTVL.

The chain employs TRBV7-8 and TRBJ2-1, with D possibly TRBD2 on 7 matching bases. This CDR3 is built from 15 residues. The germline V and J ends were trimmed by 5 bases and 5 bases, with 16 bases remaining between them. Germline V lookup: CDR1 SGHVS, CDR2 FQNEAQ. CDR3 sequence: CASSPPAGDNNEQFF. The DNA of the CDR3 is TGTGCCAGCAGCCCTCCGGCGGGGGACAACAATGAGCAGTTCTTC.

V gene TRBV5-1 combines with J gene TRBJ1-2, with TRBD1 matching 7 bases. V dropped 1 base and J dropped 5; count of bases not matched to a gene: 17. The CDR3 runs to 18 residues. From germline, CDR1 is SGHRS and CDR2 YFSETQ. CDR3 protein: CASSLIWDTRGRGYGYTF. Here the CDR3 DNA reads TGCGCCAGCAGCTTGATATGGGATACAAGGGGGCGAGGATATGGCTACACCTTC.

This rearrangement joins TRBV12-3 or TRBV12-4 to TRBJ2-3, with TRBD2 identical over 10 bases. V shed 6 bases, J shed 7 bases, and the junction held 13 bases outside the gene matches. The CDR3 is 16 amino acids. CDR3 nucleotides: TGTGCCAGCAGAGGTAGGACTAGCGGAATCTTACATACGCAGTATTTT. It is translated as CASRGRTSGILHTQYF.

V gene TRBV4-1 combines with J gene TRBJ2-1; D possibly corresponds to TRBD2 (7 bases). Germline V gene data show CDR1 as MGHRA and CDR2 as YSYEKL. V was trimmed by 1 base and J by 3 bases, leaving 10 bases between them. The CDR3 spans 15 residues. The CDR3 nucleotides are TGCGCCAGCAGCCAAGTGGGGGGGCTCTACAATGAGCAGTTCTTC. It encodes CASSQVGGLYNEQFF.

Ten or more counts support this clonotype. The rearrangement joins TRBV3-1 to TRBJ1-2, with TRBD1 identical over 7 bases. Germline V gene sequence: CDR1 LGHDT, CDR2 YNNKEL (reference sequence). This CDR3 spans 13 amino acids. After removal of 4 bases from V and 4 bases from J, the junction contained 3 bases not matched to a gene. This CDR3 is CASSPPGGYGYTF. The CDR3 DNA follows: TGTGCCAGCAGCCCCCCAGGGGGCTATGGCTACACCTTC.

The chain uses TRBV6-5 and TRBJ2-2; D is ambiguous. Germline-derived CDR1 and CDR2 are MNHEY and SVGAGI. CDR3 length: 14 residues. Trimming took off 0 bases at V and 4 bases at J, with 6 bases between the two ends. CDR3 protein: CASSYSGSTGELFF. As DNA, the CDR3 is TGTGCCAGCAGTTACTCGGGCAGCACCGGGGAGCTGTTTTTT.

This clonotype came up a few times. The rearrangement links TRBV20-1 to TRBJ2-5; tentatively, D is TRBD1 or TRBD2 (5 bases each). Germline V CDR1 and CDR2: DFQATT, SNEGSKA (reference sequence). Trimming removed 6 bases from V and 1 base from J, with 18 bases in between. This CDR3 comprises 15 residues. The CDR3 spells CSASPTGPPQETQYF. The CDR3 DNA is TGCAGTGCCTCGCCAACGGGGCCCCCCCAAGAGACCCAGTACTTC.

The rearrangement uses TRBV5-1 and TRBJ2-3; maybe TRBD2 (6 bases). CDR1 and CDR2 from the germline V gene are SGHRS and YFSETQ. The CDR3 consists of 15 residues. V lost 4 bases to trimming and J lost 2 bases, with 14 bases between them. CDR3 in amino acids: CASSLGGVYTDTQYF. Here the CDR3 DNA reads TGCGCCAGCAGCCTCGGCGGGGTCTACACAGATACGCAGTATTTT.

This clonotype was seen a few times. The V gene is TRBV12-3 or TRBV12-4, the J gene TRBJ1-1; 7 bases align to TRBD1. Unmatched junction bases numbered 5, after V lost 3 bases and J lost 1 base. This CDR3 comprises 15 residues. The CDR3 region is CASSFEGAQNTEAFF. For the CDR3, the DNA is TGTGCCAGCAGTTTCGAGGGGGCCCAGAACACTGAAGCTTTCTTT.